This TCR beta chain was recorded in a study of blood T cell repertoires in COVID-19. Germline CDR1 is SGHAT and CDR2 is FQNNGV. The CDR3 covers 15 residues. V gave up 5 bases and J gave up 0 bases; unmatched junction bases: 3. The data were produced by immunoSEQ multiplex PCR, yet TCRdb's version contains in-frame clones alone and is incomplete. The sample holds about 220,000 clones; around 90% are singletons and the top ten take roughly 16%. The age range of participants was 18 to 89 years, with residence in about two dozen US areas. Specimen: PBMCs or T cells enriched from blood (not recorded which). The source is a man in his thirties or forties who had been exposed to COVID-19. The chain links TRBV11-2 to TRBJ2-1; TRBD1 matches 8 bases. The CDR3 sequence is CASSTGGSSYNEQFF. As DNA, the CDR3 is TGTGCCAGCAGCACAGGGGGGAGCTCCTACAATGAGCAGTTCTTC.